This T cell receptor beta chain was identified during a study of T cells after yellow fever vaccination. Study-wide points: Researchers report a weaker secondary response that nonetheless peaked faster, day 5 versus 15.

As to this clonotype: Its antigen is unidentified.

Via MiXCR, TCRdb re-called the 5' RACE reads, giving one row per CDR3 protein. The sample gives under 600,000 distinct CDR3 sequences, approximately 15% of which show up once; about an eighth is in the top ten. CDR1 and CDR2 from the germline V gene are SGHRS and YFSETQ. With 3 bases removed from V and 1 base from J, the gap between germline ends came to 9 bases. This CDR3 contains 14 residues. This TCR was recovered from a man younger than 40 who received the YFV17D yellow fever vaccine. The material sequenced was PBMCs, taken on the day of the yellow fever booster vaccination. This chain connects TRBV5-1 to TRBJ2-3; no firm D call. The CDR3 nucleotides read TGCGCCAGCAGCTCCCTCCCCGGCACAGATACGCAGTATTTT. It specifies CASSSLPGTDTQYF.